This T cell receptor (beta chain) was identified in a study of TIL therapy for anti-PD-1-resistant metastatic lung cancer. Study-level background: Median tumor PD-L1 proportion score was roughly 6%.

The libraries were made with immunoSEQ v3. Each library reached some 2 million read pairs, or about 5-6.5 million at deep level. Sequencing was performed with immunoSEQ multiplex PCR; in TCRdb, only in-frame clones are kept and a portion is missing. The table records approximately 24,000 clones, approximately 72% of them present only once. By its share, this clone is medium-sized. Time point meaning: pre-treatment sample, taken before nivolumab and TIL therapy. Most excised metastases sampled were pleural nodules or supraclavicular lymph nodes. The CDR3 consists of 12 residues. Trimming took 5 bases from V and 2 from J; bases not matched to a gene: 0. Germline lookup yields CDR1 LNHDA and CDR2 SQIVND (reference sequence).

This chain joins TRBV19 and TRBJ2-7, with 7 positions matching TRBD1. The receptor was isolated from a person between 25 and 79 years old with non-small cell lung cancer. Sequenced here: tumor tissue, sampled at baseline. The CDR3 spells CASSQGAYEQYF. The CDR3 DNA reads as TGTGCCAGTAGTCAGGGGGCCTACGAGCAGTACTTC.